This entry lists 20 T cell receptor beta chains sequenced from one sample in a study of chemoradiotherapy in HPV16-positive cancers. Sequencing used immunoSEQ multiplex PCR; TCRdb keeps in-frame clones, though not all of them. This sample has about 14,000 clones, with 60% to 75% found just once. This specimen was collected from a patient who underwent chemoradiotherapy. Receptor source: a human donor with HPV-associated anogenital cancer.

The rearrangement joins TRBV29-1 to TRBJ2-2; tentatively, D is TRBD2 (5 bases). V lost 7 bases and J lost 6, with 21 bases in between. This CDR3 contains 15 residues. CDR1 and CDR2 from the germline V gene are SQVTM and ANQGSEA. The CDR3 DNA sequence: TGCAGCGCCCGAAGAGGGAGCCTGGAGGCCGGGGAGCTGTTTTTT. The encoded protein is CSARRGSLEAGELFF.

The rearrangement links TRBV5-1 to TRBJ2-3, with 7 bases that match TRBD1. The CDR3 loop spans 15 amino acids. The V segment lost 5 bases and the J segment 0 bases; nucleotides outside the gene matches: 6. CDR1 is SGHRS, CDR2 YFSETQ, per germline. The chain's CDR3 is CASSSGTASTDTQYF. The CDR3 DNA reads TGCGCCAGCAGTTCCGGGACAGCTAGCACAGATACGCAGTATTTT.

CDR3 in amino acids: CASSETFGNQPQHF. The DNA for the CDR3 is TGTGCCAGCAGTGAAACGTTCGGCAATCAGCCCCAGCATTTT. The chain uses TRBV6-1 and TRBJ1-5; D unclear. The CDR3 runs 14 residues. CDR1 and CDR2 from the germline V gene are MNHNS and SASEGT. Trimming took off 2 bases at V and 2 bases at J, with 7 bases between the two ends.

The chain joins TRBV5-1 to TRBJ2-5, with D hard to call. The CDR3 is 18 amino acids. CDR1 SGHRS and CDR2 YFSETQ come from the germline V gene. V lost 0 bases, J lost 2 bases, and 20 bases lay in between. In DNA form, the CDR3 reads TGCGCCAGCAGCTTGGAAACGGCGGCCACCCCCCAACAAGAGACCCAGTACTTC. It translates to CASSLETAATPQQETQYF.

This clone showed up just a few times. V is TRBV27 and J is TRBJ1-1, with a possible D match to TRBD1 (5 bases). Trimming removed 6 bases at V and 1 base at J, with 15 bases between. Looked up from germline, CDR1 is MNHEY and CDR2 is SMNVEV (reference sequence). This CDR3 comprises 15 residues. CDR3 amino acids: CASRGLGGENTEAFF. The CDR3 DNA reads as TGTGCCAGCAGGGGCTTGGGGGGAGAGAACACTGAAGCTTTCTTT.

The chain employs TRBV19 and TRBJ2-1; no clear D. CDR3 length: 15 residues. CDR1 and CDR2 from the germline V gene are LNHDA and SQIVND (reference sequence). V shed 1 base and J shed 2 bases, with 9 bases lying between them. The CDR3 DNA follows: TGTGCCAGTAGTATAGCTGGCACCACCTACAATGAGCAGTTCTTC. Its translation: CASSIAGTTYNEQFF.

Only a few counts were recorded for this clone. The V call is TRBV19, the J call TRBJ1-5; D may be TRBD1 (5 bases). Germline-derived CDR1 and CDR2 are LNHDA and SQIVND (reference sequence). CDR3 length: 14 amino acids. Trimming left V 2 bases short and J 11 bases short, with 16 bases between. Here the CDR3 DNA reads TGTGCCAGTAGTATAACGGGGCCCCAGGTGGCCCAGCATTTT. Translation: CASSITGPQVAQHF.

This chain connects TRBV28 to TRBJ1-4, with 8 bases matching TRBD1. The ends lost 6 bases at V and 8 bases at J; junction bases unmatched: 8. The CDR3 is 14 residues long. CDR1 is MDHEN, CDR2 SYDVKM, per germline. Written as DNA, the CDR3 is TGTGCCAGCAGCCAAGACAGGGGCCCAGAAAAACTGTTTTTT. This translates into CASSQDRGPEKLFF.

The CDR3 region has the DNA TGCGCCAGCGCCCAATCAGGGGGTGGGACTGAAGCTTTCTTT. Amino acids: CASAQSGGGTEAFF. The rearrangement uses TRBV5-1 and TRBJ1-1; TRBD1 matches 7 bases. The CDR3 covers 14 residues. From germline, CDR1 is SGHRS and CDR2 YFSETQ. The V and J ends lost 7 bases and 5 bases, in that order; junction bases with no gene match: 11.

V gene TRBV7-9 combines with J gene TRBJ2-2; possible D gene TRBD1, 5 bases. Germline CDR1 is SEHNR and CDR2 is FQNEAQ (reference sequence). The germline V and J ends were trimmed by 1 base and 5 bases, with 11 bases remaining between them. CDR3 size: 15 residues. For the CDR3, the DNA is TGTGCCAGCAGCTTAGTTCAGGGCGATACCGGGGAGCTGTTTTTT. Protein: CASSLVQGDTGELFF.

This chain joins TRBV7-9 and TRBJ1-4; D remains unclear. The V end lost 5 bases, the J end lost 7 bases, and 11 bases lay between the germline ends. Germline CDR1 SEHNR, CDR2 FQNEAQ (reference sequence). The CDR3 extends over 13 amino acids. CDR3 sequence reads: CASSRSGGEKLFF. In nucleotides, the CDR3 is TGTGCCAGCAGCAGATCAGGTGGTGAAAAACTGTTTTTT.

The chain's CDR3 is CASSAGKVRYGYTF. Written as DNA, the CDR3 is TGTGCCAGCAGCGCCGGTAAGGTTCGCTATGGCTACACCTTC. The rearrangement joins TRBV9 to TRBJ1-2; the D is unclear. The V gene's germline CDR1 is SGDLS and CDR2 YYNGEE. CDR3 length: 14 residues. V shed 3 bases and J shed 4 bases, with 13 bases lying between them.

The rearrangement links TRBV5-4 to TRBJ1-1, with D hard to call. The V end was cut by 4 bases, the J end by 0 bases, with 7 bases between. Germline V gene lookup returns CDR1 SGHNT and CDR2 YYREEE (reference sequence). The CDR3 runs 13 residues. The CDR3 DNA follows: TGTGCCAGCAGCGGAGTCCTGAACACTGAAGCTTTCTTT. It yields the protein CASSGVLNTEAFF.

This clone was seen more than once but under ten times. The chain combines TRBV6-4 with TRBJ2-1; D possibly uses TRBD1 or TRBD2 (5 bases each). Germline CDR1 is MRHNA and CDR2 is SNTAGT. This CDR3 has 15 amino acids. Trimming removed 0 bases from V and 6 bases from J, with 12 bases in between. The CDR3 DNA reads TGTGCCAGCAGTGACTCGAAACGGGACGTCAATGAGCAGTTCTTC. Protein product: CASSDSKRDVNEQFF.

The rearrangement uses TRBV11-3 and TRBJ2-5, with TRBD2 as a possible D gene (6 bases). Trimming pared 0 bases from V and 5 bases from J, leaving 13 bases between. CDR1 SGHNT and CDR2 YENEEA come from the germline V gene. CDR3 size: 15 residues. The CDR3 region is CASSLDHGSAETQYF. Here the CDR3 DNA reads TGTGCCAGCAGCTTAGATCACGGGAGCGCTGAGACCCAGTACTTC.

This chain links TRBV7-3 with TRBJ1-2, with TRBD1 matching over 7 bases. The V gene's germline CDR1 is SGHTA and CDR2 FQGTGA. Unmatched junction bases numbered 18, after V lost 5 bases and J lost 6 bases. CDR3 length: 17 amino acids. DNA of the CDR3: TGTGCCAGCAGCCCTACACACCAATCCGGGACAGCCAATGGCTACACCTTC. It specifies CASSPTHQSGTANGYTF.

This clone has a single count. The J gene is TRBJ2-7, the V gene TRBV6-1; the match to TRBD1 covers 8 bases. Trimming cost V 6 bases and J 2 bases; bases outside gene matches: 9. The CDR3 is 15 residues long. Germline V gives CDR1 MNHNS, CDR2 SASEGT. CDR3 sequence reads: CASSPQTGATYEQYF. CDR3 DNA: TGTGCCAGCAGCCCCCAGACAGGGGCCACCTACGAGCAGTACTTC.

This chain's CDR3 is CASSRTDTGELFF. In DNA, the CDR3 is TGTGCCAGCAGTCGGACAGACACCGGGGAGCTGTTTTTT. The rearrangement links TRBV6-5 to TRBJ2-2, with TRBD1 as a possible D gene (6 bases). The germline CDR1 and CDR2 sequences are MNHEY and SVGAGI. V was cut by 5 bases and J by 3 bases, with 7 bases left in between. The CDR3 loop spans 13 amino acids.

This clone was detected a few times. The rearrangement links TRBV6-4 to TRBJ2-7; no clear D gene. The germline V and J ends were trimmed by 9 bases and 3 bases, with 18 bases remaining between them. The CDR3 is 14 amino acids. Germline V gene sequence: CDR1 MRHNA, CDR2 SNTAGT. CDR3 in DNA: TGTGCCAGAAAAATGGAGCGTTTGGTCTACGAGCAGTACTTC. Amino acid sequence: CARKMERLVYEQYF.

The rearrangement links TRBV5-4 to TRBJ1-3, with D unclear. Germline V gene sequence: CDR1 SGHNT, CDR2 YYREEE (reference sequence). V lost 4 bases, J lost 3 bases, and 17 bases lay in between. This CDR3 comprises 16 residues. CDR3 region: CASSLSNPLFGNTIYF. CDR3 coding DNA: TGTGCCAGCAGCCTGAGTAATCCTCTGTTTGGAAACACCATATATTTT.